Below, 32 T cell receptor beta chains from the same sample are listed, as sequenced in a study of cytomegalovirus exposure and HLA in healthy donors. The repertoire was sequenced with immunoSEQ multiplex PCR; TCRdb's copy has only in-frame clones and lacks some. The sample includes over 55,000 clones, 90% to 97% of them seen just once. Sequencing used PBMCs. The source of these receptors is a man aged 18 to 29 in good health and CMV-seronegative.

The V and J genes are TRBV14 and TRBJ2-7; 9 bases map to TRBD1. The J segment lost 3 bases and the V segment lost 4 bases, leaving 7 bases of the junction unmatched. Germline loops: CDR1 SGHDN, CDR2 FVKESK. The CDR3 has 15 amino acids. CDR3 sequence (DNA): TGTGCCAGCAGCCGCGCCGGGACAGGGCTCTACGAGCAGTACTTC. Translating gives CASSRAGTGLYEQYF.

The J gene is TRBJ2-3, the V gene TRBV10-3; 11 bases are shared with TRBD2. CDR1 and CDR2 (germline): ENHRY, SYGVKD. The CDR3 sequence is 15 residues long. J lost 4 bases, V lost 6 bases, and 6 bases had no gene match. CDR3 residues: CAIRVAGGAPDTQYF. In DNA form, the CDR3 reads TGTGCCATCAGGGTAGCGGGAGGGGCCCCAGATACGCAGTATTTT.

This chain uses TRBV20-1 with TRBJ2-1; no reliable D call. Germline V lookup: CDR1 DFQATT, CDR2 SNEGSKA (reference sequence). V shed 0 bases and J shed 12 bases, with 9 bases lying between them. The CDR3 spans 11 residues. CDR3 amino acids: CSARDAPRQFF. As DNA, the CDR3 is TGCAGTGCTAGAGATGCCCCCAGGCAGTTCTTC.

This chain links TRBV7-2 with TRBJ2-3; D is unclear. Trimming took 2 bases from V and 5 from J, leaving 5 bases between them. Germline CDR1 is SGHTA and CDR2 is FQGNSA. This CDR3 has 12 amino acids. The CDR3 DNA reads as TGTGCCAGCAGCTTACTTGTAGATACGCAGTATTTT. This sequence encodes CASSLLVDTQYF.

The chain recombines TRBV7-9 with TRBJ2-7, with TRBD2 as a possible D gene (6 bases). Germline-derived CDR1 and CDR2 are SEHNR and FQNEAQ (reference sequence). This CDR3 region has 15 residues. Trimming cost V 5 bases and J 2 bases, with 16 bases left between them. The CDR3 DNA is TGTGCCAGCAGCCACGGGACTCTCGATACCTACGAGCAGTACTTC. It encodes CASSHGTLDTYEQYF.

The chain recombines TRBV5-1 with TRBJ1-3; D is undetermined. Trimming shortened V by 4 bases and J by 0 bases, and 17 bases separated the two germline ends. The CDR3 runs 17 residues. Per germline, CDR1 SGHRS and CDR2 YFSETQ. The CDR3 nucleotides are TGCGCCAGCAGCCAAGTTGGAGGCCCTTACTCTGGAAACACCATATATTTT. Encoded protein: CASSQVGGPYSGNTIYF.

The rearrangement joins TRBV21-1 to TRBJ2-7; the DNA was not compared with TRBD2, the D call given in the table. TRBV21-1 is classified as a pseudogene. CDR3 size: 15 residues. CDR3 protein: CASSIVGGTVDEQYF. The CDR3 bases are TGTGCCAGCAGCATCGTGGGAGGGACGGTTGACGAGCAGTACTTC.

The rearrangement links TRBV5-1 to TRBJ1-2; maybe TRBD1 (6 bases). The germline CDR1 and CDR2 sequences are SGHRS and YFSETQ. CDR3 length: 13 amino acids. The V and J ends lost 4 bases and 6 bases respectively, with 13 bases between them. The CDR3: CASSRGAGNGYTF. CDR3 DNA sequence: TGCGCCAGCAGCCGGGGGGCAGGGAATGGCTACACCTTC.

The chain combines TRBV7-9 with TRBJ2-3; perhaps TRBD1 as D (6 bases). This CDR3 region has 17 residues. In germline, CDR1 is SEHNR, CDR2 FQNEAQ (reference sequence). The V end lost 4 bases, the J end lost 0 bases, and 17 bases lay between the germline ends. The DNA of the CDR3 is TGTGCCAGCAGCTCAGGACAGACTCAACCGAGCACAGATACGCAGTATTTT. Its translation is CASSSGQTQPSTDTQYF.

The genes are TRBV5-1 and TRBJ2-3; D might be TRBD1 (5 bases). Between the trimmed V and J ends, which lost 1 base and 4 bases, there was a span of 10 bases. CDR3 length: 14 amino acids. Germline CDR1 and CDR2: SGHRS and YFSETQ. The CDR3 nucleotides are TGCGCCAGCAGCTTGCCCAGCAGGGCAGATACGCAGTATTTT. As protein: CASSLPSRADTQYF.

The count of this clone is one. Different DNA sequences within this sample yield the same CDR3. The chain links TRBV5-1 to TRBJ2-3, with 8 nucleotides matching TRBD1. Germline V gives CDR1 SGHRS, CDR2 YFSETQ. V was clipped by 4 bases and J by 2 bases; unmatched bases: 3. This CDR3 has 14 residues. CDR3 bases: TGCGCCAGCAGCCCGACAGGGGTCACAGATACGCAGTATTTT. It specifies CASSPTGVTDTQYF.

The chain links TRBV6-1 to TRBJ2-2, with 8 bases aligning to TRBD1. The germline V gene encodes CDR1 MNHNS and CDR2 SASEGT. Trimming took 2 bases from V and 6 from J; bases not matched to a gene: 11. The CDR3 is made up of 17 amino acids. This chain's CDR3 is CASSERLRTGPAGELFF. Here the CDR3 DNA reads TGTGCCAGCAGTGAAAGGTTGAGGACAGGGCCGGCCGGGGAGCTGTTTTTT.

CDR3: CATSGLRGGERNTEAFF. CDR3 nucleotides: TGTGCCACCAGCGGGTTGAGGGGGGGCGAGCGGAACACTGAAGCTTTCTTT. V usage is TRBV15 and J usage is TRBJ1-1; tentatively, D is TRBD1 (6 bases). CDR1 and CDR2 from the germline V gene are LNHNV and YYDKDF (reference sequence). Deletions cut 5 bases from V and 1 base from J, with 20 bases between. This CDR3 region has 17 residues.

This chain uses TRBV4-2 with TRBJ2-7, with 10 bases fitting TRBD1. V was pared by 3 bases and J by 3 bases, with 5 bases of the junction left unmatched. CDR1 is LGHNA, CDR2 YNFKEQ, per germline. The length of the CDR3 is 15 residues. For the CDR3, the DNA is TGTGCCAGCAGCCACCCGGGACAGGGGTTCTACGAGCAGTACTTC. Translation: CASSHPGQGFYEQYF.

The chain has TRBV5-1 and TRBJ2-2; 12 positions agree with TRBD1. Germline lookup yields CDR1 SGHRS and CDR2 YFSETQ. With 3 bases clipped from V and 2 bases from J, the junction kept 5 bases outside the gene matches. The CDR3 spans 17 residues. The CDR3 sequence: CASSWGTGGRNTGELFF. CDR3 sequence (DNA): TGCGCCAGCAGCTGGGGGACAGGGGGCCGAAACACCGGGGAGCTGTTTTTT. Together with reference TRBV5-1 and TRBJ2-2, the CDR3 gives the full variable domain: KAGVTQTPRYLIKTRGQQVTLSCSPISGHRSVSWYQQTPGQGLQFLFEYFSETQRNKGNFPGRFSGRQFSNSRSEMNVSTLELGDSALYLCASSWGTGGRNTGELFFGEGSRLTVL.

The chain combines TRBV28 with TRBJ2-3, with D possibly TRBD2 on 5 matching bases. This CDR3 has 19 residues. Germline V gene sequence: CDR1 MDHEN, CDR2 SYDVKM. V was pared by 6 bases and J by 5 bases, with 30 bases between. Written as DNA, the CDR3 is TGTGCCAGCAGCGTTTTGACGAGATTCGGCGGTAGCGAAGGAGATACGCAGTATTTT. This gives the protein CASSVLTRFGGSEGDTQYF.

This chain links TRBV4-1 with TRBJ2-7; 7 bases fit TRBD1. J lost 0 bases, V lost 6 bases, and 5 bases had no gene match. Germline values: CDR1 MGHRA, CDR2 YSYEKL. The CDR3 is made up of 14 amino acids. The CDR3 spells CASRRQGSSYEQYF. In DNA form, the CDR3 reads TGCGCCAGCAGACGACAGGGAAGCTCCTACGAGCAGTACTTC.

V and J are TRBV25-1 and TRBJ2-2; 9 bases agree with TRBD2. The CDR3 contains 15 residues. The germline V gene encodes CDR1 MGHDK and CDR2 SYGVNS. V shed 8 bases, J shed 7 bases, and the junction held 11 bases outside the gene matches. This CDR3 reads CASATSGEELGELFF. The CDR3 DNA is TGTGCCAGCGCGACTAGCGGAGAAGAGCTCGGGGAGCTGTTTTTT.

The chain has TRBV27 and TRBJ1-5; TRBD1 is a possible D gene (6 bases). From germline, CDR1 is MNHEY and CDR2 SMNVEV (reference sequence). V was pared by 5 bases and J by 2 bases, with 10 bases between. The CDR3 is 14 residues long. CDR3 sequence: CASSRRTGNQPQHF. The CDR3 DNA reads TGTGCCAGCAGTCGAAGGACAGGCAATCAGCCCCAGCATTTT.

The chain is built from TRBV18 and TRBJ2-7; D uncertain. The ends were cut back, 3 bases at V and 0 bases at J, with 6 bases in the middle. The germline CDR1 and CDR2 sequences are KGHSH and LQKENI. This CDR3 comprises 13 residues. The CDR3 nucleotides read TGTGCCAGCTCACCCGAGAGCTCCTACGAGCAGTACTTC. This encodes CASSPESSYEQYF.

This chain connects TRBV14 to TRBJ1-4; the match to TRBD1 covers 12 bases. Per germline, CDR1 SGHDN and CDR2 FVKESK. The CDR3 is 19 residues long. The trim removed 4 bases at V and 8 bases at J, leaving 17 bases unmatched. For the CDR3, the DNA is TGTGCCAGCAGCCCTTCGGGACAGGGGGCTTCTACCTCATGGGAAAAACTGTTTTTT. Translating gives CASSPSGQGASTSWEKLFF.

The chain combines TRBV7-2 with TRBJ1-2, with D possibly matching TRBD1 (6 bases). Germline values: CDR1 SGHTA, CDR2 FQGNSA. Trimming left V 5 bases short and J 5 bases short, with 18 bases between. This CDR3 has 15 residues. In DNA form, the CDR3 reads TGTGCCAGCAGCCCCGGGGGGGGCGCGGGATATGGCTACACCTTC. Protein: CASSPGGGAGYGYTF.

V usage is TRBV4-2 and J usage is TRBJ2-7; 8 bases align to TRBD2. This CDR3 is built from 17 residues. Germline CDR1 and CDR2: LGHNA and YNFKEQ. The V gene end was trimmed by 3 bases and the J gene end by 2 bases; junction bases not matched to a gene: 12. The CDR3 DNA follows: TGTGCCAGCAGCCATAGCGTAATAGGCGGGAGGACCTACGAGCAGTACTTC. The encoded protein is CASSHSVIGGRTYEQYF.

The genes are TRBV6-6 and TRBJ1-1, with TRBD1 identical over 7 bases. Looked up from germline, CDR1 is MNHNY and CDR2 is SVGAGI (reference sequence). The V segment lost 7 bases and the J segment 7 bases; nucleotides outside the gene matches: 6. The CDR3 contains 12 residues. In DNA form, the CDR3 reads TGTGCCAGCACCAAAACAGGGGTTGAAGCTTTCTTT. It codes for CASTKTGVEAFF.

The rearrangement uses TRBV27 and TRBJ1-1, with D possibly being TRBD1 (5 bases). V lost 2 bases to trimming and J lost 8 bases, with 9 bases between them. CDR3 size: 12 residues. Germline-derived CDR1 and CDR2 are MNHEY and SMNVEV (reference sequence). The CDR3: CASSLVAGEAFF. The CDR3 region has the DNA TGTGCCAGCAGTTTAGTGGCAGGGGAAGCTTTCTTT.

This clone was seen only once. This chain's CDR3 is CAWSGQGTGTEAFF. CDR3 DNA: TGTGCCTGGAGTGGTCAGGGGACAGGCACTGAAGCTTTCTTT. The chain employs TRBV30 and TRBJ1-1; 8 bases fit TRBD1. V was pared by 1 base and J by 4 bases, with 5 bases of the junction left unmatched. This CDR3 has 14 residues. CDR1 and CDR2 (germline): GTSNPN, SVGIG (reference sequence).

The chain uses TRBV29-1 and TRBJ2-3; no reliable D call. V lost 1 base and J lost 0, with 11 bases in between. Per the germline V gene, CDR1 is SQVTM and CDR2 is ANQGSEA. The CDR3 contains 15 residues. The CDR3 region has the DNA TGCAGCGTTGAAGGCAGGCTCAAAAGCACAGATACGCAGTATTTT. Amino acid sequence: CSVEGRLKSTDTQYF.

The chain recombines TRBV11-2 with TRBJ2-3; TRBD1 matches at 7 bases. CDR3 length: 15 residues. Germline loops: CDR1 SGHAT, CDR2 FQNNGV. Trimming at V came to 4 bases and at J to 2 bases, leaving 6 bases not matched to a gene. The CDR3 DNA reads TGTGCCAGCAGCTCACCGGGACAGCCCACAGATACGCAGTATTTT. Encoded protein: CASSSPGQPTDTQYF.

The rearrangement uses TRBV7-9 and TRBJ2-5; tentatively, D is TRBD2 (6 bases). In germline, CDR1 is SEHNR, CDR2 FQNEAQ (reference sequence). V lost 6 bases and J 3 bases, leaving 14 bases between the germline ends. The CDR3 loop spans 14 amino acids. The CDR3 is CASRASDIKETQYF. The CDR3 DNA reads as TGTGCCAGCAGGGCTAGCGACATAAAAGAGACCCAGTACTTC.

CDR3 loop: CATGFYGTDTQYF. The CDR3 coding sequence is TGCGCCACGGGGTTCTACGGCACAGATACGCAGTATTTT. The J gene is TRBJ2-3, the V gene TRBV5-1; perhaps TRBD2 as D (5 bases). The germline gives CDR1 SGHRS, CDR2 YFSETQ. The CDR3 runs 13 residues. Trimming pared 9 bases from V and 1 base from J, leaving 12 bases between.

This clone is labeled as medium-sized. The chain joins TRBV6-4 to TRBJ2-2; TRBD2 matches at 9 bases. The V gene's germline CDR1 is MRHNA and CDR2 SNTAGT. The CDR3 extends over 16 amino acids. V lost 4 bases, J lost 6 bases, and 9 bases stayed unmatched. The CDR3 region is CASSARSGSGAGELFF. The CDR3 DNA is TGTGCCAGCAGTGCTCGTAGCGGGAGCGGGGCCGGGGAGCTGTTTTTT.

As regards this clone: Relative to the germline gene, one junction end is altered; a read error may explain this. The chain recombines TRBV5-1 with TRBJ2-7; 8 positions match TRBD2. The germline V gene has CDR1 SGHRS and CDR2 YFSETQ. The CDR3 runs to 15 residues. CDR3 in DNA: TGCGCCAGCAGCTTTTTAGGGACTAGTTCCTCCGAGCAGTACTTC. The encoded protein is CASSFLGTSSSEQYF.